A selection of T cell receptor beta chains follows, all from one sample in a study of siplizumab effects on memory and regulatory T cells. Some clones are missing from TCRdb's copy, which holds only in-frame ones; the method was immunoSEQ multiplex PCR. The sample contains about 100,000 clones, around 93% of which appear only once. Sequences were obtained from non-Treg CD4+ T cells sorted from blood. All receptors come from a human donor in good health. CDR3s include the opening cysteine and the closing phenylalanine or tryptophan. The D gene is left open where the match is weak. The listing skips clone size in some rows; elsewhere it reads once, few, many or a size class.

clone size | J gene | V gene | D gene | CDR3 DNA | CDR3 protein
few | TRBJ1-1 | TRBV9 | TRBD1 | TGTGCCAGCAGCGTCACCCCCGGGACAGGGGTTCTGGGCGCTGAAGCTTTCTTT | CASSVTPGTGVLGAEAFF
- | TRBJ2-3 | TRBV19 | - | TGTGCCAGTAGGCGACAGCCCGCCTCAGATACGCAGTATTTT | CASRRQPASDTQYF
- | TRBJ1-6 | TRBV7-9 | - | TGTGCCAGCAGCCCAGCAACGACGGATTCACCCCTCCACTTT | CASSPATTDSPLHF
- | TRBJ1-5 | TRBV4-1 | TRBD1 | TGCGCCAGCAGCCAAGTTGAGGGGGCGAGCAATCAGCCCCAGCATTTT | CASSQVEGASNQPQHF
- | TRBJ1-2 | TRBV29-1 | TRBD1 | TGCAGCGTTGAGGACAGGGACGCGGGTGGCTACACCTTC | CSVEDRDAGGYTF
- | TRBJ1-5 | TRBV7-2 | - | TGTGCCAGCAGCGAGGCTACGGGATATCAGCCCCAGCATTTT | CASSEATGYQPQHF
- | TRBJ2-3 | TRBV28 | TRBD2 | TGTGCCAGCAGTCTCTACCTAGCGGGAGTCAACACAGATACGCAGTATTTT | CASSLYLAGVNTDTQYF
- | TRBJ2-7 | TRBV15 | - | TGTGCAACCAGTCGCAGGGACTCCTACGAGCAGTACTTC | CATSRRDSYEQYF
- | TRBJ2-3 | TRBV6-6 | TRBD2 | TGTGCCAGCAAACCTGGACTAGCGGCAAGCACAGATACGCAGTATTTT | CASKPGLAASTDTQYF
- | TRBJ1-2 | TRBV29-1 | - | TGCAGCGTCGAGGTTACAGGAGAGGGCTACACCTTC | CSVEVTGEGYTF
- | TRBJ2-3 | TRBV27 | - | TGTGCCAGCAGTCGACAGGGTGTGGAGGGAGATACGCAGTATTTT | CASSRQGVEGDTQYF
- | TRBJ1-6 | TRBV11-2 | - | TGTGCCAGCAGCGTTCAGTTGTCGGCCCTCCACTTT | CASSVQLSALHF
- | TRBJ2-5 | TRBV19 | - | TGTGCCAGTAGTATAGGCCCTGGGGCAGGGCCCCAAGAGACCCAGTACTTC | CASSIGPGAGPQETQYF
- | TRBJ1-1 | TRBV7-9 | - | TGTGCCAGCAGCCCGAGCGGCACGAACACTGAAGCTTTCTTT | CASSPSGTNTEAFF
- | TRBJ2-1 | TRBV10-3 | TRBD2 | TGTGCCATCAATATAGGCGGGACTAGCGGAGACAATGAGCAGTTCTTC | CAINIGGTSGDNEQFF
- | TRBJ2-4 | TRBV5-4 | TRBD1 | TGTGCCAGCAGCTCCGGACAGGTGTTAGCCAAAAACATTCAGTACTTC | CASSSGQVLAKNIQYF
- | TRBJ1-4 | TRBV11-2 | - | TGTGCCAGCAGCTTACAGGCGACTAATGAAAAACTGTTTTTT | CASSLQATNEKLFF
once | TRBJ2-5 | TRBV5-1 | - | TGCGCCAGCAGCTTGGGGACCCAAGAGACCCAGTACTTC | CASSLGTQETQYF
- | TRBJ1-1 | TRBV19 | TRBD1 | TGTGCCAGTAGTACGACAGGGGTGAGGACTGAAGCTTTCTTT | CASSTTGVRTEAFF
- | TRBJ1-5 | TRBV7-9 | TRBD1 | TGTGCCAGCAGGTTAAGGCGGACAGGGATTGGCAATCAGCCCCAGCATTTT | CASRLRRTGIGNQPQHF
once | TRBJ2-2 | TRBV27 | - | TGTGCCAGCAGTTTAGGACTGAACACCGGGGAGCTGTTTTTT | CASSLGLNTGELFF
- | TRBJ2-7 | TRBV7-3 | - | TGTGCCAGCAGCCCTAGCTCCTACGAGCAGTACTTC | CASSPSSYEQYF
- | TRBJ2-1 | TRBV9 | - | TGTGCCAGCAGCCCAACCGGGGCCTACAATGAGCAGTTCTTC | CASSPTGAYNEQFF
- | TRBJ1-2 | TRBV10-3 | - | TGTGCCATCACCCAACAGGGCGACTATGGCTACACCTTC | CAITQQGDYGYTF
once | TRBJ2-3 | TRBV11-2 | TRBD2 | TGTGCCAGCAGCTTACGACAATTGAATGTGCGGGAGCTCACAGATACGCAGTATTTT | CASSLRQLNVRELTDTQYF
- | TRBJ2-7 | TRBV5-4 | TRBD2 | TGTGCCAGCAGCCGTGGAGTGGGGGGAGCGGGAGGCGACATTCCCAAGCAGTACTTC | CASSRGVGGAGGDIPKQYF
- | TRBJ2-7 | TRBV6-5 | - | TGTGCCAGCAGTCTACGTTGGGGGCTAAACGAGCAGTACTTC | CASSLRWGLNEQYF
- | TRBJ1-4 | TRBV19 | TRBD1 | TGTGCCAGTAGTATAGGACAGGGCCATAATGAAAAACTGTTTTTT | CASSIGQGHNEKLFF
once | TRBJ2-7 | TRBV7-9 | - | TGTGCCAGCAGCTTAGCCCTAAAAAACCCGGGGGACGAGCAGTACTTC | CASSLALKNPGDEQYF
few | TRBJ2-3 | TRBV5-1 | - | TGCGCCAGCAGCTTGATACCGGGGTCCCGAGATACGCAGTATTTT | CASSLIPGSRDTQYF
- | TRBJ1-2 | TRBV5-4 | TRBD1 | TGTGCCAGCAGCGGGGGACAGGGTCGGTCTGGCTACACCTTC | CASSGGQGRSGYTF
- | TRBJ2-3 | TRBV5-4 | - | TGTGCCAGCAGCTTGGCCGCTATAGGGGTAAGGGATACGCAGTATTTT | CASSLAAIGVRDTQYF
- | TRBJ2-1 | TRBV9 | - | TGTGCCAGCAGCGTAGGAGGCCCCGGTCTCGTCCATGAGCAGTTCTTC | CASSVGGPGLVHEQFF
- | TRBJ2-5 | TRBV28 | TRBD2 | TGTGCCAGCAGTTCACAAGGGTCTAGCGGGCAAGAGACCCAGTACTTC | CASSSQGSSGQETQYF
- | TRBJ2-5 | TRBV19 | TRBD1 | TGTGCCAGTAGTATTTCACAGGGGGTGGGGGAGACCCAGTACTTC | CASSISQGVGETQYF
- | TRBJ1-1 | TRBV30 | - | TGTGCCTGGAGTGTAACAGGGAGGAACACTGAAGCTTTCTTT | CAWSVTGRNTEAFF
- | TRBJ2-6 | TRBV27 | TRBD1 | TGTGCCAGCAGTCCCAGACAGGGGCGCAGCTCTGGGGCCAACGTCCTGACTTTC | CASSPRQGRSSGANVLTF
- | TRBJ2-5 | TRBV5-1 | - | TGCGCCAGCAGCTTAGGGCCGGCGGCAGTAACTCAGACCCAGTACTTC | CASSLGPAAVTQTQYF